This TCR beta chain originates from a study of blood T cell repertoires in COVID-19. The overall study: The United States, Italy and Spain provided the acute and convalescent COVID-19 samples. In each case, the material was cDNA or gDNA derived from T cells, B-cell-depleted T cells, or PBMCs.

Per the original methods: Estimated nucleated cell counts came from reference gene primer amplification. Method: immunoSEQ multiplex PCR; TCRdb's copy keeps in-frame clones and lacks some. V and J calls and clone size are as listed in that table; D and trimming were resolved from the DNA. The sample carries some 380,000 clones, about four fifths recorded once. The CDR3 sequence is 13 residues long. Germline V gene data show CDR1 as SEHNR and CDR2 as FQNEAQ (reference sequence). Deletions cut 4 bases from V and 10 bases from J, with 16 bases between. The material sequenced was peripheral blood. The V gene is TRBV7-9, the J gene TRBJ1-1; D possibly corresponds to TRBD1 (6 bases). The origin of this receptor is a human donor with acute or convalescent COVID-19. The donor label of this sample is uncertain. The CDR3 reads CASSSTGQSSAFF. CDR3 nucleotides: TGTGCCAGCAGCTCAACCGGACAGAGCTCAGCTTTCTTT.